What follows are 8 T cell receptor beta chains derived from one specimen sequenced in a study of Ad26.COV2.S vaccination and SARS-CoV-2 variants. The treatment was: approximately 18 received Ad26.COV2.S at low or high dose, single or two shots; about 5 received placebo; per-sample allocation not given. Samples were taken on day 63 after the first vaccine or placebo injection. Only in-frame clones appear in the TCRdb table, and some are missing; sequencing was by immunoSEQ multiplex PCR. Among some 450,000 clones listed, 90% were seen once. Sequences were derived from peripheral blood, sampled in a trial of Ad26.COV2.S vaccine versus placebo. These TCRs come from a person between 18 and 60 years old who received the Ad26.COV2.S COVID-19 vaccine or a placebo.

J is TRBJ2-5 and V is TRBV5-1; 8 bases fit TRBD2. The CDR3 runs 18 residues. The germline CDR1 and CDR2 sequences are SGHRS and YFSETQ. Trimming took 3 bases from V and 0 from J; bases not matched to a gene: 13. The CDR3 loop reads CASSSSGLVGWYQETQYF. DNA of the CDR3: TGCGCCAGCAGCTCTTCGGGACTAGTGGGTTGGTACCAAGAGACCCAGTACTTC.

CDR3 coding DNA: TGCGCCAGCAGTCAATCGCGCACGAAAGAGACCCAGTACTTC. Protein sequence: CASSQSRTKETQYF. The chain recombines TRBV23-1 with TRBJ2-5; no definite D call. TRBV23-1 is identified as an open reading frame with a role that is uncertain. The germline V and J ends were trimmed by 0 bases and 3 bases, with 8 bases remaining between them. This CDR3 contains 14 residues.

This rearrangement joins TRBV7-9 to TRBJ2-2; a weak D match, TRBD1 (5 bases). The CDR3 consists of 15 residues. V lost 8 bases and J lost 3, with 16 bases in between. Germline CDR1 SEHNR, CDR2 FQNEAQ (reference sequence). This chain's CDR3 is CASPQERGYTGELFF. The CDR3 DNA reads TGTGCCAGCCCGCAAGAAAGGGGCTACACCGGGGAGCTGTTTTTT. Full variable domain (remainder filled in from reference TRBV7-9 and TRBJ2-2): DTGVSQNPRHKITKRGQNVTFRCDPISEHNRLYWYRQTLGQGPEFLTYFQNEAQLEKSRLLSDRFSAERPKGSFSTLEIQRTEQGDSAMYLCASPQERGYTGELFFGEGSRLTVL.

This chain joins TRBV11-1 and TRBJ2-6; D gene unclear. The CDR3 totals 14 residues. Germline V lookup: CDR1 SGHAT, CDR2 FQDESV (reference sequence). V lost 5 bases and J 0 bases, leaving 5 bases between the germline ends. Here the CDR3 reads CASSHYSGANVLTF. The CDR3 region has the DNA TGTGCCAGCAGCCATTACTCTGGGGCCAACGTCCTGACTTTC.

The chain couples TRBV11-3 to TRBJ1-6, with D perhaps matching TRBD1 (5 bases). Germline V gives CDR1 SGHNT, CDR2 YENEEA. This CDR3 is 13 amino acids long. The V end lost 1 base, the J end lost 7 bases, and 5 bases lay between the germline ends. In DNA form, the CDR3 reads TGTGCCAGCAGCTTAGGACAGAATTCACCCCTCCACTTT. Its protein is CASSLGQNSPLHF.

The genes are TRBV28 and TRBJ2-7; the match to TRBD1 covers 8 bases. Losses at the gene ends were 6 bases for V and 4 bases for J; bases not matched to a gene: 11. The CDR3 is 15 residues long. Germline CDR1 MDHEN, CDR2 SYDVKM. The CDR3 is CASRTRQGIRYEQYF. The CDR3, as DNA: TGTGCCAGCAGGACGCGACAGGGGATACGATACGAGCAGTACTTC.

The chain joins TRBV23-1 to TRBJ1-5; no definite D call. TRBV23-1 carries the ORF label, with uncertain function. The ends were cut back, 4 bases at V and 0 bases at J, with 19 bases in the middle. This CDR3 contains 18 residues. The CDR3 sequence: CASSPPGQICASNQPQHF. The CDR3 DNA sequence: TGCGCCAGCAGTCCCCCTGGCCAGATTTGCGCTAGCAATCAGCCCCAGCATTTT.

CDR3 sequence reads: CASSELTGGSYYGYTF. CDR3 bases: TGTGCCAGCAGTGAATTGACAGGGGGCAGTTACTATGGCTACACCTTC. This chain joins TRBV5-8 and TRBJ1-2; 10 bases fit TRBD1. This CDR3 spans 16 amino acids. The germline CDR1 and CDR2 sequences are SGHTS and YDEGEE. J lost 3 bases, V lost 5 bases, and 10 bases had no gene match.